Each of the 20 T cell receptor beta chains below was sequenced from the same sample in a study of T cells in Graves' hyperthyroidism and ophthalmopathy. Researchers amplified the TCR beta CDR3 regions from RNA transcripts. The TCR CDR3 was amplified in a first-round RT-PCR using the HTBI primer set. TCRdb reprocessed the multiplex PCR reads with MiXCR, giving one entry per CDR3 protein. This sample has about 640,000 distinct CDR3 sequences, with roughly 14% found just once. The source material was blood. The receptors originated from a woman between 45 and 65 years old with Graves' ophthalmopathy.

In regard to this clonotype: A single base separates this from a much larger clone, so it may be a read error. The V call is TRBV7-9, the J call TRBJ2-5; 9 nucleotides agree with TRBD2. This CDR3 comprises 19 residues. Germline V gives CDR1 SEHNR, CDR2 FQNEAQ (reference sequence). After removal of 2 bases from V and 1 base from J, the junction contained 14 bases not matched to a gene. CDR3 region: CASSLSRREGPMGQETQYF. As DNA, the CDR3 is TGTGCCAGCAGCTTAAGTAGGCGGGAGGGCCCCATGGGCCAAGAGACCCAGTACTTC. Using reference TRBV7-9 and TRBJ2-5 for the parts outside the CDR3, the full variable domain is DTGVSQNPRHKITKRGQNVTFRCDPISEHNRLYWYRQTLGQGPEFLTYFQNEAQLEKSRLLSDRFSAERPKGSFSTLEIQRTEQGDSAMYLCASSLSRREGPMGQETQYFGPGTRLLVL.

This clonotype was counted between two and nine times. CDR3 sequence reads: CASGSGGAEQFF. In DNA, the CDR3 is TGTGCCAGCGGATCAGGGGGCGCGGAGCAGTTCTTC. This chain joins TRBV6-2 or TRBV6-3 and TRBJ2-1; 8 bases line up with TRBD1. V lost 8 bases and J lost 10; bases outside the gene matches: 7. The CDR3 is made up of 12 amino acids. Germline V gene sequence: CDR1 MNHEY, CDR2 SVGEGT.

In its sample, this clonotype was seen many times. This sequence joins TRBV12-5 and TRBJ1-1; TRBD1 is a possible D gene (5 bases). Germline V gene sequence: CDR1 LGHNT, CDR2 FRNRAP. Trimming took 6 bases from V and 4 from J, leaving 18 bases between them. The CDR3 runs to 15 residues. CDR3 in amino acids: CASGQTTGGSTEAFF. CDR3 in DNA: TGTGCTAGTGGCCAAACTACCGGGGGGAGCACTGAAGCTTTCTTT.

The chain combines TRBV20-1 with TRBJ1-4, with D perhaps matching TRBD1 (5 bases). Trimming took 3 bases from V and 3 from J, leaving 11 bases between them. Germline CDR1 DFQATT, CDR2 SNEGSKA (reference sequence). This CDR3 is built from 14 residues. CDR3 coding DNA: TGCAGTGCTAGTAGAGGGGCCGCTAATGAAAAACTGTTTTTT. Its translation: CSASRGAANEKLFF.

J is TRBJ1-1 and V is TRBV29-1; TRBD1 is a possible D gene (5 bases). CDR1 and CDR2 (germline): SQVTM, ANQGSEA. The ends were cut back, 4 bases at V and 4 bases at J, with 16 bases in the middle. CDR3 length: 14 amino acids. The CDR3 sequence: CSVVFRGPSTEAFF. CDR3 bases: TGCAGCGTTGTCTTTAGGGGACCGAGCACTGAAGCTTTCTTT.

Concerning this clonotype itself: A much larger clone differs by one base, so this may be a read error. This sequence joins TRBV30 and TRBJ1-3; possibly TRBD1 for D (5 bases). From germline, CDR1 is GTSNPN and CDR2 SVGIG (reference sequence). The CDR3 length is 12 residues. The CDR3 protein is CVGGHSVNTIYF. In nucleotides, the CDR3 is TGTGTTGGAGGACACTCTGTAAACACCATATATTTT.

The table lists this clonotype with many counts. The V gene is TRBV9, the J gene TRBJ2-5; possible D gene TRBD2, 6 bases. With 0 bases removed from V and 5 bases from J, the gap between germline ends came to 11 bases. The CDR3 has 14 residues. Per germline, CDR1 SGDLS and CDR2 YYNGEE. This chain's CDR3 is CASSVASGGETQYF. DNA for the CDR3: TGTGCCAGCAGCGTAGCGTCCGGAGGGGAGACCCAGTACTTC.

The CDR3 spells CASSEAGLAYQETQYF. In DNA, the CDR3 is TGTGCCAGCAGTGAAGCGGGACTAGCGTACCAAGAGACCCAGTACTTC. The chain has TRBV2 and TRBJ2-5, with 10 positions matching TRBD2. Germline trimming cut 0 bases from V and 0 bases from J; bases unmatched to any gene: 1. This CDR3 has 16 residues. The germline V gene has CDR1 SNHLY and CDR2 FYNNEI. The variable domain in full, completed from reference TRBV2 and TRBJ2-5, reads EPEVTQTPSHQVTQMGQEVILRCVPISNHLYFYWYRQILGQKVEFLVSFYNNEISEKSEIFDDQFSVERPDGSNFTLKIRSTKLEDSAMYFCASSEAGLAYQETQYFGPGTRLLVL.

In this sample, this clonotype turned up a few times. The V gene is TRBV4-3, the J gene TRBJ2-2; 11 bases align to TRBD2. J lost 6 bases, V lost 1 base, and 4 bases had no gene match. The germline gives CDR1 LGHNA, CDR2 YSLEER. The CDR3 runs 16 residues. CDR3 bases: TGCGCCAGCAGCCAAGCTTCTAGCGGGAGGCCCGGGGAGCTGTTTTTT. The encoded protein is CASSQASSGRPGELFF.

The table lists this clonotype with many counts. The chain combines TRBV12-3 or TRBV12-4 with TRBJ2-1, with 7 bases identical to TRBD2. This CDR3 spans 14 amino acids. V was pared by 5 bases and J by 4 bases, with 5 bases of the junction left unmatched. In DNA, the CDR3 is TGTGCCAGCAGTCGGCCTAGCGGATACAATGAGCAGTTCTTC. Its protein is CASSRPSGYNEQFF.

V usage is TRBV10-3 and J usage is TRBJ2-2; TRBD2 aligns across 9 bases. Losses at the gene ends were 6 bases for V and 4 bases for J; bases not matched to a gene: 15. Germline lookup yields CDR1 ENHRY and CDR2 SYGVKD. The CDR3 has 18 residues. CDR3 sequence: CAIRARGSGSEVTGELFF. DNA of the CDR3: TGTGCCATCAGGGCCCGGGGTAGCGGGAGCGAGGTCACCGGGGAGCTGTTTTTT.

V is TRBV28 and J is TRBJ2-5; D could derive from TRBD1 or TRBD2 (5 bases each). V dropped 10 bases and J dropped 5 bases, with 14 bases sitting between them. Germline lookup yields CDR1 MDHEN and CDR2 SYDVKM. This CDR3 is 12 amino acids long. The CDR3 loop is CATVGAEETQYF. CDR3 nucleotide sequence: TGTGCCACAGTCGGGGCGGAGGAGACCCAGTACTTC. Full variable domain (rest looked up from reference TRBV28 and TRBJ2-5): DVKVTQSSRYLVKRTGEKVFLECVQDMDHENMFWYRQDPGLGLRLIYFSYDVKMKEKGDIPEGYSVSREKKERFSLILESASTNQTSMYLCATVGAEETQYFGPGTRLLVL.

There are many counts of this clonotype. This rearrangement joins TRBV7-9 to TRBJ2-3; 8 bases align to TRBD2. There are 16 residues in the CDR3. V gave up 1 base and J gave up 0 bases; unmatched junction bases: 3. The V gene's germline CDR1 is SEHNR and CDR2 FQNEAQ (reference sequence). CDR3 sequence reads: CASSLGTSRSTDTQYF. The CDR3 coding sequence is TGTGCCAGCAGCTTAGGGACTAGCCGAAGCACAGATACGCAGTATTTT.

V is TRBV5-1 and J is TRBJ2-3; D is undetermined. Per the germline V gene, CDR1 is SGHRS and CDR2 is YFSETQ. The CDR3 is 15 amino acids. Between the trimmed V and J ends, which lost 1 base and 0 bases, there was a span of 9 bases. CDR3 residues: CASSLRAYSTDTQYF. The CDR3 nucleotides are TGCGCCAGCAGCTTGAGAGCATACAGCACAGATACGCAGTATTTT.

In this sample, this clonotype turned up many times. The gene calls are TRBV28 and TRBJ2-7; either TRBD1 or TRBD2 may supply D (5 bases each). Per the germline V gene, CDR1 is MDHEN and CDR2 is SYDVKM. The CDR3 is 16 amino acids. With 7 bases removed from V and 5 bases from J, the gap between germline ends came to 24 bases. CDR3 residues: CASMGVVSGMLDEQYF. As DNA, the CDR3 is TGTGCCAGCATGGGGGTAGTGTCAGGGATGTTGGACGAGCAGTACTTC.

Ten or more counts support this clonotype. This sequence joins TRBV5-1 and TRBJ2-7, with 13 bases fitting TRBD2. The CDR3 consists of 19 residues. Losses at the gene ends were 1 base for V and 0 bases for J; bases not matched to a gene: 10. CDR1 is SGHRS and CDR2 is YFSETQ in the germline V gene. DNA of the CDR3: TGCGCCAGCAGCTTGTATGTGACTAGCGGGAGGCTTAACTCCTACGAGCAGTACTTC. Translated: CASSLYVTSGRLNSYEQYF.

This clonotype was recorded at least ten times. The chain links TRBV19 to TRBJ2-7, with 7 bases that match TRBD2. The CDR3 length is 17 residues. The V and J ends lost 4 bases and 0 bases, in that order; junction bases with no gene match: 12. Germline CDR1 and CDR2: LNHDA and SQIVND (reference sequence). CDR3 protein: CASSTYPSGKSSYEQYF. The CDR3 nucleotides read TGTGCCAGTAGTACCTACCCCAGCGGGAAAAGCTCCTACGAGCAGTACTTC.

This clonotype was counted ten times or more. The CDR3 spells CASSLVPRLASYNEQFF. CDR3 in DNA: TGTGCCAGCAGCTTAGTCCCGCGACTAGCTTCTTACAATGAGCAGTTCTTC. V usage is TRBV11-2 and J usage is TRBJ2-1, with TRBD2 matching over 7 bases. The germline CDR1 and CDR2 sequences are SGHAT and FQNNGV. The CDR3 consists of 17 residues. Trimming removed 1 base from V and 4 bases from J; junction bases left unmatched: 10.

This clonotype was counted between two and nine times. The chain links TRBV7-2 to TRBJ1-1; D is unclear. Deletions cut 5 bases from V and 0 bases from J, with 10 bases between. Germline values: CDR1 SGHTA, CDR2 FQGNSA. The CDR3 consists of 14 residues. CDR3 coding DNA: TGTGCCAGCAGCACGGACGGAATGAACACTGAAGCTTTCTTT. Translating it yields CASSTDGMNTEAFF.

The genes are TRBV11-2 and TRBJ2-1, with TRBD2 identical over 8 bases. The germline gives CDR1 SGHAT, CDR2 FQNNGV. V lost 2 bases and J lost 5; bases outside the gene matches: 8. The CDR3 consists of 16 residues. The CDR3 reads CASSLNPGGNNNEQFF. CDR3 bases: TGTGCCAGCAGCTTAAACCCGGGAGGGAACAACAATGAGCAGTTCTTC.